This TCR beta chain stems from a study of T cells in localized non-small cell lung cancer. After removal of 6 bases from V and 6 bases from J, the junction contained 3 bases not matched to a gene. The CDR3 loop spans 13 amino acids. Germline V lookup: CDR1 MNHEY, CDR2 SVGAGI. This clone appeared many times. Generated by immunoSEQ multiplex PCR, the TCRdb table keeps only in-frame clones and is missing some. This table has tens of thousands of clones, around 82% appearing once. The sample in question was peripheral blood, obtained before any cancer treatment. The genes are TRBV6-5 and TRBJ1-5; TRBD1 agrees at 9 bases. The clonotype was recovered from a female donor over 55 with stage I lung adenocarcinoma. In DNA form, the CDR3 reads TGTGCCAGCAGGGGGACAGGGAGTCAGCCCCAGCATTTT. Protein sequence: CASRGTGSQPQHF.